This TCR beta chain was sequenced for a study of blood T cell repertoires in COVID-19. Germline V gene data show CDR1 as KGHDR and CDR2 as SFDVKD. The CDR3 is made up of 15 amino acids. Trimming took 4 bases from V and 5 from J; bases not matched to a gene: 9. Here immunoSEQ multiplex PCR was the method, and the copy in TCRdb shows in-frame clones only, minus some. The sample includes just over 650,000 clones, 75% to 90% of them seen just once. The genes are TRBV24-1 and TRBJ2-5, with 7 bases aligning to TRBD1. The source of this sequence is a woman younger than 35 with acute or convalescent COVID-19. The sample comprised peripheral blood. CDR3 nucleotide sequence: TGTGCCACCAGTGACCAAGGGGGCGCGACGGAGACCCAGTACTTC. Protein sequence: CATSDQGGATETQYF.